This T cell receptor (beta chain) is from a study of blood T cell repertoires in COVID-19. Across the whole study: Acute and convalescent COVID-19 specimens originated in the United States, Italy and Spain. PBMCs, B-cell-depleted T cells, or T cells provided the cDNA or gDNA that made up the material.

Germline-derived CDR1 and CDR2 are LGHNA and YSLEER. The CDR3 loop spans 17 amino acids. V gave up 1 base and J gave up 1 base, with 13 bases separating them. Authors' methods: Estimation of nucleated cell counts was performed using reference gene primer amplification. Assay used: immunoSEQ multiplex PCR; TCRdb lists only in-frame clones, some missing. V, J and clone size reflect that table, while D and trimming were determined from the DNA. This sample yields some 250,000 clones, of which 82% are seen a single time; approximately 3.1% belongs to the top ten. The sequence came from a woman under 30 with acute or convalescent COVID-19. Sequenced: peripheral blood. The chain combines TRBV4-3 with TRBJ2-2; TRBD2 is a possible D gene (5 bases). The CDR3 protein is CASSQVVQSGNTGELFF. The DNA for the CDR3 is TGCGCCAGCAGCCAAGTGGTCCAGAGCGGGAACACCGGGGAGCTGTTTTTT.